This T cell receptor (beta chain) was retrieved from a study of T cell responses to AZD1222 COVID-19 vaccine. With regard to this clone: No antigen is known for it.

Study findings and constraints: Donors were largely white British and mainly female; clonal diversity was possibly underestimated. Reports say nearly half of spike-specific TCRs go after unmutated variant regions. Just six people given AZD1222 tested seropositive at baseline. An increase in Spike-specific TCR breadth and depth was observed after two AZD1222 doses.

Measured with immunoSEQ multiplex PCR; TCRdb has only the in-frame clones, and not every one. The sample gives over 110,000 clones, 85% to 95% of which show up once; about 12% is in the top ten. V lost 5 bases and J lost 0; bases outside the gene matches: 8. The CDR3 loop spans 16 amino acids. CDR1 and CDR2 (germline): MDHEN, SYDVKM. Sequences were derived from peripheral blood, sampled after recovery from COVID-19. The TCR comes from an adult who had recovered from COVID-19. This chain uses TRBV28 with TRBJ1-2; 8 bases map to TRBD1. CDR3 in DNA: TGTGCCAGCAGTCAAACAGGGGGACCACCTAACTATGGCTACACCTTC. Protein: CASSQTGGPPNYGYTF.